This is a list of T cell receptor beta chains from one sample in a study of T cells after yellow fever vaccination. MiXCR, applied by TCRdb to the 5' RACE reads, yields one record per CDR3 protein. The table lists more than 300,000 distinct CDR3 sequences, approximately 11% of them singletons, with roughly 3% in the top ten. The input for sequencing was CD4+ T cells sorted from PBMCs, taken 45 days after the yellow fever booster vaccination. The receptors originated from a man aged 18 to 30 who received the YFV17D yellow fever vaccine. Both conserved end residues are part of each CDR3. A D gene is named only where the DNA matches it firmly. Expanded clones get a size class; other rows say once, few or many, or leave the size out.

D gene: -; CDR3 length: 12; J gene: TRBJ2-5; clone size: few; V gene: TRBV7-7; CDR3 DNA: TGTGCTAGCAGCCTGGACAGTGAGACCCAGTACTTC; CDR3 protein: CASSLDSETQYF
D gene: -; CDR3 length: 12; J gene: TRBJ2-2; clone size: -; V gene: TRBV11-2; CDR3 DNA: TGTGCCAGCAGCCGATTGGCCGGGGAGCTGTTTTTT; CDR3 protein: CASSRLAGELFF
D gene: TRBD1; CDR3 length: 13; J gene: TRBJ2-1; clone size: -; V gene: TRBV28; CDR3 DNA: TGTGCCAGCAGTCTCCTCGGACAGGGGCATCTGTTCTTC; CDR3 protein: CASSLLGQGHLFF
D gene: TRBD2; CDR3 length: 17; J gene: TRBJ2-1; clone size: many; V gene: TRBV27; CDR3 DNA: TGTGCCAGCAGTTTAGTGGCTAGCGGGGGCCCCTTGGTTGGGCAGTTCTTC; CDR3 protein: CASSLVASGGPLVGQFF
D gene: -; CDR3 length: 13; J gene: TRBJ2-6; clone size: few; V gene: TRBV7-8; CDR3 DNA: TGTGCCAGCAGCGCGAGGATCGGGGGCGTCCTGACTTTC; CDR3 protein: CASSARIGGVLTF
D gene: -; CDR3 length: 15; J gene: TRBJ2-3; clone size: few; V gene: TRBV7-2; CDR3 DNA: TGTGCCAGCAGCTTACGCTGGGGCCGCACAGATACGCAGTATTTT; CDR3 protein: CASSLRWGRTDTQYF
D gene: -; CDR3 length: 13; J gene: TRBJ2-1; clone size: -; V gene: TRBV11-2; CDR3 DNA: TGTGCCAGCAACGACGGTCGGAACAATGAGCAGTTCTTC; CDR3 protein: CASNDGRNNEQFF
D gene: TRBD1; CDR3 length: 15; J gene: TRBJ1-1; clone size: -; V gene: TRBV18; CDR3 DNA: TGTGCCAGCTCAAGCCTTGGACAGGAGGGAACTGAAGCTTTCTTT; CDR3 protein: CASSSLGQEGTEAFF
D gene: -; CDR3 length: 13; J gene: TRBJ2-1; clone size: -; V gene: TRBV18; CDR3 DNA: TGTGCCAGCTCACCCCAGGGGAATCGTGAGCAGTTCTTC; CDR3 protein: CASSPQGNREQFF
D gene: TRBD2; CDR3 length: 19; J gene: TRBJ2-2; clone size: many; V gene: TRBV4-2; CDR3 DNA: TGTGCCAGCAGCCTCAGAACGGGGAGCGGGGGGGCGAGTACCGGGGAGCTGTTTTTT; CDR3 protein: CASSLRTGSGGASTGELFF
D gene: -; CDR3 length: 14; J gene: TRBJ2-5; clone size: -; V gene: TRBV5-1; CDR3 DNA: TGCGCCAGCAGCTTCTATGTGGGAGGAGAGACCCAGTACTTC; CDR3 protein: CASSFYVGGETQYF
D gene: TRBD2; CDR3 length: 16; J gene: TRBJ2-1; clone size: -; V gene: TRBV20-1; CDR3 DNA: TGCAGTGCTCGTAAAGGGTCTAGCGGGGGACCCAATGAGCAGTTCTTC; CDR3 protein: CSARKGSSGGPNEQFF
D gene: -; CDR3 length: 14; J gene: TRBJ2-5; clone size: few; V gene: TRBV18; CDR3 DNA: TGTGCCAGCTCACCACCGGTTACCAAAGAGACCCAGTACTTC; CDR3 protein: CASSPPVTKETQYF
D gene: -; CDR3 length: 14; J gene: TRBJ1-2; clone size: few; V gene: TRBV29-1; CDR3 DNA: TGCAGCGTTGGATTGGGTCAGGGCGGCTATGGCTACACCTTC; CDR3 protein: CSVGLGQGGYGYTF
D gene: -; CDR3 length: 15; J gene: TRBJ1-6; clone size: -; V gene: TRBV6-1; CDR3 DNA: TGTGCCAGCAGTGAACAGGGACAAGATAATTCACCCCTCCACTTT; CDR3 protein: CASSEQGQDNSPLHF
D gene: TRBD2; CDR3 length: 17; J gene: TRBJ2-3; clone size: -; V gene: TRBV6-6; CDR3 DNA: TGTGCCAGCAGTTACATCAGGACTAGCGGGAACACAGATACGCAGTATTTT; CDR3 protein: CASSYIRTSGNTDTQYF
D gene: TRBD2; CDR3 length: 14; J gene: TRBJ2-1; clone size: -; V gene: TRBV20-1; CDR3 DNA: TGCAGTGGCCTAGCGGGGATGGCCTACAATGAGCAGTTCTTC; CDR3 protein: CSGLAGMAYNEQFF
D gene: -; CDR3 length: 13; J gene: TRBJ1-1; clone size: few; V gene: TRBV18; CDR3 DNA: TGTGCCAGCGCCAAGGGGGAGAACACTGAAGCTTTCTTT; CDR3 protein: CASAKGENTEAFF
D gene: TRBD1; CDR3 length: 18; J gene: TRBJ2-1; clone size: many; V gene: TRBV4-1; CDR3 DNA: TGCGCCAGCAGCCAAGGACAGGGCGAATGGGACTCCTACAATGAGCAGTTCTTC; CDR3 protein: CASSQGQGEWDSYNEQFF
D gene: -; CDR3 length: 11; J gene: TRBJ1-5; clone size: few; V gene: TRBV7-3; CDR3 DNA: TGTGCCAGCAGCTTATGTCAGCCCCAGCATTTT; CDR3 protein: CASSLCQPQHF
D gene: -; CDR3 length: 13; J gene: TRBJ1-2; clone size: few; V gene: TRBV9; CDR3 DNA: TGTGCCAGCAGCGCCTACAGGGTTTTTGGCTACACCTTC; CDR3 protein: CASSAYRVFGYTF
D gene: -; CDR3 length: 16; J gene: TRBJ1-3; clone size: -; V gene: TRBV4-3; CDR3 DNA: TGCGCCAGCAGCCAAGAGCCGGGGGCGAATGGAAACACCATATATTTT; CDR3 protein: CASSQEPGANGNTIYF
D gene: -; CDR3 length: 14; J gene: TRBJ1-1; clone size: -; V gene: TRBV19; CDR3 DNA: TGTGCCAGTAGTATAGATAAGAGGGTTCCTGAAGCTTTCTTT; CDR3 protein: CASSIDKRVPEAFF
D gene: TRBD2; CDR3 length: 16; J gene: TRBJ2-5; clone size: many; V gene: TRBV7-7; CDR3 DNA: TGTGCCAGCAGCCTAGCGGGGGCCAGGTACCAAGAGACCCAGTACTTC; CDR3 protein: CASSLAGARYQETQYF
D gene: -; CDR3 length: 13; J gene: TRBJ1-1; clone size: few; V gene: TRBV7-9; CDR3 DNA: TGTGCCAGCAGCTCGACAGGTCAAACTGAAGCTTTCTTT; CDR3 protein: CASSSTGQTEAFF
D gene: -; CDR3 length: 13; J gene: TRBJ2-2; clone size: once; V gene: TRBV18; CDR3 DNA: TGTGCCAGCTCTGAGGTTAACACCGGGGAGCTGTTTTTT; CDR3 protein: CASSEVNTGELFF
D gene: -; CDR3 length: 9; J gene: TRBJ1-2; clone size: few; V gene: TRBV20-1; CDR3 DNA: TGCAGTGCCAACGGTGGCTACACCTTC; CDR3 protein: CSANGGYTF
D gene: -; CDR3 length: 12; J gene: TRBJ2-2; clone size: -; V gene: TRBV10-3; CDR3 DNA: TGTGCCGTCCGGGAGCGATCCGGGGAGCTGTTTTTT; CDR3 protein: CAVRERSGELFF
D gene: -; CDR3 length: 15; J gene: TRBJ2-6; clone size: few; V gene: TRBV28; CDR3 DNA: TGTGCCAGCAGTTTACCAGGGACTGGGGCCAACGTCCTGACTTTC; CDR3 protein: CASSLPGTGANVLTF
D gene: -; CDR3 length: 16; J gene: TRBJ2-1; clone size: many; V gene: TRBV6-5; CDR3 DNA: TGTGCCAGCAGTCCTTGGACGGCGAGCTCCTACAATGAGCAGTTCTTC; CDR3 protein: CASSPWTASSYNEQFF
D gene: -; CDR3 length: 13; J gene: TRBJ1-2; clone size: few; V gene: TRBV5-5; CDR3 DNA: TGTGCCAGCAGCTTGGAGTCAGCCTATGGCTACACCTTC; CDR3 protein: CASSLESAYGYTF
D gene: -; CDR3 length: 13; J gene: TRBJ1-5; clone size: many; V gene: TRBV12-3/TRBV12-4; CDR3 DNA: TGTGCCAGCAGTTTTAACGGATATCAGCCCCAGCATTTT; CDR3 protein: CASSFNGYQPQHF
D gene: TRBD2; CDR3 length: 16; J gene: TRBJ2-2; clone size: few; V gene: TRBV6-2/TRBV6-3; CDR3 DNA: TGTGCCAGCAGTCCGACCCCGGGGGGGAACACCGGGGAGCTGTTTTTT; CDR3 protein: CASSPTPGGNTGELFF
D gene: -; CDR3 length: 13; J gene: TRBJ2-3; clone size: few; V gene: TRBV6-5; CDR3 DNA: TGTGCCAGCAGTTACGAGGGGTCAGATACGCAGTATTTT; CDR3 protein: CASSYEGSDTQYF
D gene: -; CDR3 length: 12; J gene: TRBJ2-1; clone size: -; V gene: TRBV10-3; CDR3 DNA: TGTGCCATCACCGACAGTTACAATGAGCAGTTCTTC; CDR3 protein: CAITDSYNEQFF
D gene: -; CDR3 length: 14; J gene: TRBJ1-2; clone size: many; V gene: TRBV30; CDR3 DNA: TGTGCCTGGAGTGTATCCCGGGTCGGGGGGAGAGCGACCTTC; CDR3 protein: CAWSVSRVGGRATF
D gene: TRBD2; CDR3 length: 14; J gene: TRBJ2-3; clone size: many; V gene: TRBV11-2; CDR3 DNA: TGTGCCAGCAGCTTAGGACTAGCCTCAGATACGCAGTATTTT; CDR3 protein: CASSLGLASDTQYF
D gene: TRBD1; CDR3 length: 15; J gene: TRBJ1-6; clone size: -; V gene: TRBV5-6; CDR3 DNA: TGTGCCAGCAGACGGGGATTGACAGGGGAATCACCCCTCCACTTT; CDR3 protein: CASRRGLTGESPLHF
D gene: -; CDR3 length: 13; J gene: TRBJ1-5; clone size: -; V gene: TRBV6-6; CDR3 DNA: TGTGCCAGCAGTCAGCAGATTAATCAGCCCCAGCATTTT; CDR3 protein: CASSQQINQPQHF
D gene: -; CDR3 length: 20; J gene: TRBJ2-6; clone size: few; V gene: TRBV4-2; CDR3 DNA: TGTGCCAGCAGCCAAAGGGAAGGCCAGCGGATCTACTCTGGGGCCAACGTCCTGACTTTC; CDR3 protein: CASSQREGQRIYSGANVLTF
D gene: -; CDR3 length: 15; J gene: TRBJ1-4; clone size: -; V gene: TRBV4-1; CDR3 DNA: TGCGCCAGCAGCCAAGGTCGGCAGAGTAAGGAAAAACTGTTTTTT; CDR3 protein: CASSQGRQSKEKLFF
D gene: -; CDR3 length: 13; J gene: TRBJ1-6; clone size: few; V gene: TRBV5-5; CDR3 DNA: TGTGCCAGCAGGCAAGGGGATGATTCACCCCTCCACTTT; CDR3 protein: CASRQGDDSPLHF
D gene: -; CDR3 length: 15; J gene: TRBJ1-3; clone size: few; V gene: TRBV4-2; CDR3 DNA: TGTGCCAGCAGCCAAGACCGGGGTTGGGAAAACACCATATATTTT; CDR3 protein: CASSQDRGWENTIYF
D gene: -; CDR3 length: 15; J gene: TRBJ2-2; clone size: few; V gene: TRBV9; CDR3 DNA: TGTGCCAGCAGCGGCCTCGGACTGGGACCCGGGGAGCTGTTTTTT; CDR3 protein: CASSGLGLGPGELFF
D gene: TRBD1; CDR3 length: 14; J gene: TRBJ1-4; clone size: -; V gene: TRBV6-2/TRBV6-3; CDR3 DNA: TGTGCCAGCAGTTTCAACAGGGGAGGGGCGGAACTGTTTTTT; CDR3 protein: CASSFNRGGAELFF
D gene: TRBD1; CDR3 length: 15; J gene: TRBJ2-4; clone size: -; V gene: TRBV5-1; CDR3 DNA: TGCGCCAGCAGCTGGCGGGACAGGGACGTAGACATTCAGTACTTC; CDR3 protein: CASSWRDRDVDIQYF
D gene: -; CDR3 length: 16; J gene: TRBJ1-2; clone size: once; V gene: TRBV6-2/TRBV6-3; CDR3 DNA: TGTGCCAGCAGTTACGTGTCAGGAAGTTCGAACTATGGCTACACCTTC; CDR3 protein: CASSYVSGSSNYGYTF
D gene: -; CDR3 length: 13; J gene: TRBJ1-6; clone size: -; V gene: TRBV7-8; CDR3 DNA: TGTGCCAGCAGCTTAGGGGAGGTTCGGGCCCTCCACTTT; CDR3 protein: CASSLGEVRALHF
D gene: TRBD2; CDR3 length: 16; J gene: TRBJ2-2; clone size: -; V gene: TRBV25-1; CDR3 DNA: TGTGCCAGCAGTACCCTAGCGGGGCGCAACACCGGGGAGCTGTTTTTT; CDR3 protein: CASSTLAGRNTGELFF